These 4 T cell receptor beta chains share one sample of origin, sequenced in a study of human T cells and chemical hapten exposure. From the RACE reads, TCRdb called clonotypes with MiXCR, one entry per CDR3 protein. Of under 90,000 distinct CDR3 sequences in the sample, 8.5% were seen once. Sample time point: patch test 2, 6 weeks after DPC sensitization. Treatment meaning: therapeutic diphenylcyclopropenone sensitization with weekly scalp DPC. The source material was whole blood, sampled in connection with sensitization to the hapten diphenylcyclopropenone (DPC). These receptors were obtained from a woman between 45 and 60 years old with alopecia areata. Some clones in this sample may be carry-over from other donors' samples.

This clonotype was seen repeatedly, ten times or more. The chain links TRBV20-1 to TRBJ2-7; TRBD2 agrees at 7 bases. The CDR3 contains 11 residues. Germline CDR1 is DFQATT and CDR2 is SNEGSKA (reference sequence). V lost 6 bases to trimming and J lost 4 bases; unmatched junction nucleotides: 3. The CDR3 here is CSAQAGYEQYF. The CDR3 DNA reads TGCAGTGCCCAAGCGGGGTACGAGCAGTACTTC.

There are a few counts of this clonotype. The chain combines TRBV6-2 or TRBV6-3 with TRBJ2-6, with 9 bases lining up with TRBD1. The germline CDR1 and CDR2 sequences are MNHEY and SVGEGT. The V gene end was trimmed by 6 bases and the J gene end by 3 bases; junction bases not matched to a gene: 15. This CDR3 is built from 19 residues. The CDR3 bases are TGTGCCAGCAGCCGTCCCCGCATACAGGGGGCGCGTGGGGCCAACGTCCTGACTTTC. Its translation: CASSRPRIQGARGANVLTF.

This clonotype was seen only a few times. This chain connects TRBV2 to TRBJ2-1; 7 bases fit TRBD2. With 6 bases clipped from V and 0 bases from J, the junction kept 2 bases outside the gene matches. The CDR3 has 14 residues. Germline V gene data show CDR1 as SNHLY and CDR2 as FYNNEI. The CDR3, as DNA: TGTGCCAGCAGCGGGGGGAGCTCCTACAATGAGCAGTTCTTC. Encoded protein: CASSGGSSYNEQFF. Full variable domain (missing parts from reference TRBV2 and TRBJ2-1): EPEVTQTPSHQVTQMGQEVILRCVPISNHLYFYWYRQILGQKVEFLVSFYNNEISEKSEIFDDQFSVERPDGSNFTLKIRSTKLEDSAMYFCASSGGSSYNEQFFGPGTRLTVL.

The chain couples TRBV5-1 to TRBJ2-5; D remains unclear. The V end was cut by 4 bases, the J end by 0 bases, with 7 bases between. CDR1 SGHRS and CDR2 YFSETQ come from the germline V gene. The CDR3 spans 13 residues. The CDR3 sequence is CASSTAYQETQYF. The CDR3 DNA is TGCGCCAGCAGCACAGCGTACCAAGAGACCCAGTACTTC.